This is a list of T cell receptor beta chains from one sample in a study of T cells in Graves' hyperthyroidism and ophthalmopathy. Via MiXCR, TCRdb re-called the multiplex PCR reads, giving one row per CDR3 protein. The sample contains about 720,000 distinct CDR3 sequences, around 15% of which appear only once. Sequencing input: blood. The receptors come from a man between 18 and 35 years old with Graves' hyperthyroidism. CDR3s include the opening cysteine and the closing phenylalanine or tryptophan. The D gene is left open where the match is weak. The size entry is marked missing in some rows and otherwise reads once, few, many or a size class.

D	size	V	J	length	DNA	CDR3
-	many	TRBV7-3	TRBJ1-1	14	TGTGCCAGCAGCTTAGGGGTGTTGGACACTGAAGCTTTCTTT	CASSLGVLDTEAFF
-	many	TRBV29-1	TRBJ2-1	13	TGCAGCGTTGAAGGACACTCCTACAATGAGCAGTTCTTC	CSVEGHSYNEQFF
TRBD2	-	TRBV27	TRBJ2-7	16	TGTGCCAGCAGACGATCTAGCGCGGCGGGGGTATACGAGCAGTACTTC	CASRRSSAAGVYEQYF
TRBD1	many	TRBV2	TRBJ1-6	13	TGTGCCAGCCGGACAGGGTTGGATTCACCCCTCCACTTT	CASRTGLDSPLHF
-	-	TRBV7-2	TRBJ1-2	16	TGTGCCAGCAGCCCTAGTCTGACCGCCGCCTCATGGGGCTACACCTTC	CASSPSLTAASWGYTF
-	many	TRBV11-2	TRBJ2-7	14	TGTGCCAGCAGCCCCTGGGACGCTTCCTACGAGCAGTACTTC	CASSPWDASYEQYF
TRBD2	-	TRBV14	TRBJ2-7	14	TGTGCCAGCAGCTCCCAAGCGGGATGGGACGAGCAGTACTTC	CASSSQAGWDEQYF
-	many	TRBV2	TRBJ2-5	15	TGTGCCAGCAGTGAGAGTCGGTCAGGGGTAGGGACCCAGTACTTC	CASSESRSGVGTQYF
-	many	TRBV12-3/TRBV12-4	TRBJ1-5	14	TGTGCCAGCAGTTTCTACGGGTCGGATCAGCCCCAGCATTTT	CASSFYGSDQPQHF
TRBD2	few	TRBV27	TRBJ2-2	17	TGTGCCAGCAGTCGGAATAGCGGGAGCCTCAACACCGGGGAGCTGTTTTTT	CASSRNSGSLNTGELFF
-	many	TRBV12-3/TRBV12-4	TRBJ2-1	16	TGTGCCAGCAGATCTCTTGGGGCTGAAGGGGGTAATGAGCAGTTCTTC	CASRSLGAEGGNEQFF
-	many	TRBV11-2	TRBJ2-3	14	TGTGCCAGCAGCTTCGTCAGCCCCACAGATACGCAGTATTTT	CASSFVSPTDTQYF
TRBD2	many	TRBV28	TRBJ2-3	15	TGTGCCAGCAGGTCGAGCGGGAGGGCCGTGGATACGCAGTATTTT	CASRSSGRAVDTQYF
TRBD2	many	TRBV3-1	TRBJ2-1	17	TGTGCCAGCAGCCCCCGAAGGGGTAGCGGGGGCTACAATGAGCAGTTCTTC	CASSPRRGSGGYNEQFF
TRBD2	few	TRBV20-1	TRBJ2-4	15	TGCAGTGCTAGAGATCGTCTGGCGGGGGTAAACATTCAGTACTTC	CSARDRLAGVNIQYF
-	many	TRBV28	TRBJ1-1	12	TGTGCCAGCAGTTCCTCTAGGGTGAAAGCTTTCTTT	CASSSSRVKAFF
-	-	TRBV19	TRBJ1-5	16	TGTGCCAGTAGTATTCCGGGGGCTTATAGCAATCAGCCCCAGCATTTT	CASSIPGAYSNQPQHF
TRBD1	few	TRBV5-1	TRBJ2-1	15	TGCGCCAGCAGCTATGGACAGGGGGCCGGCGATGAGCAGTTCTTC	CASSYGQGAGDEQFF
-	-	TRBV20-1	TRBJ1-6	14	TGCAGTGCTACAAAATCCGGGGGTAATTCACCCCTCCACTTT	CSATKSGGNSPLHF
-	-	TRBV28	TRBJ1-4	16	TGTGTCAGCAGTTCGATCATCGGGGGAACTAATGAAAAACTGTTTTTT	CVSSSIIGGTNEKLFF
-	many	TRBV20-1	TRBJ2-1	15	TGCAGTGCTAGATATGGGGGCAGAAGGCCGAATGAGCAGTTCTTC	CSARYGGRRPNEQFF
TRBD2	few	TRBV5-1	TRBJ2-1	15	TGCGCCAGCAGCTTGGGCGGGAGGGCCGCCCATGAGCAGTTCTTC	CASSLGGRAAHEQFF
-	many	TRBV30	TRBJ2-7	11	TGTGCCTGGAGTGATTCCTACGAGCAGTACTTC	CAWSDSYEQYF
-	many	TRBV3-1	TRBJ1-2	13	TGTGCCAGCAGCCCCGGGATCCTTCATGGCTACACCTTC	CASSPGILHGYTF
TRBD1	few	TRBV15	TRBJ2-6	16	TGTGCCACCAGCAGGAACAGGGGAAGTGGGGCCAACGTCCTGACTTTC	CATSRNRGSGANVLTF
-	many	TRBV29-1	TRBJ2-7	11	TGCAGCGTTGCTCAGGGTTACGAGCAGTACTTC	CSVAQGYEQYF
TRBD1	many	TRBV27	TRBJ1-1	12	TGTGCCAGCAGCAGGACAGGGGAGGAAGCTTTCTTT	CASSRTGEEAFF
-	few	TRBV15	TRBJ2-3	15	TGTGCCACCAGCAGAGTGGCGGGGAGCACAGATACGCAGTATTTT	CATSRVAGSTDTQYF
-	-	TRBV20-1	TRBJ2-1	14	TGCAGTGCTAGAGCAATGGAGAGGGTCAATGAGCAGTTCTTC	CSARAMERVNEQFF
-	few	TRBV6-2/TRBV6-3	TRBJ1-2	16	TGTGCCAGCAGTAAGGGACCAGCTCGGCGGGGGAGCGGCTACACCTTC	CASSKGPARRGSGYTF
-	few	TRBV9	TRBJ1-1	14	TGTGCCAGCAGCGTAGGGTCCCCAGTGGATGAAGCTTTCTTT	CASSVGSPVDEAFF
-	many	TRBV6-1	TRBJ2-1	13	TGTGCCAGCAGTTCCTTAGGGGAAAATGAGCAGTTCTTC	CASSSLGENEQFF
TRBD1	many	TRBV7-9	TRBJ1-1	14	TGTGCCAGCAGCATCAGGACAGGGCACACTGAAGCTTTCTTT	CASSIRTGHTEAFF
-	many	TRBV6-1	TRBJ2-1	15	TGTGCCAGCAGTCCCTCAGGTCTCTCCTACAATGAGCAGTTCTTC	CASSPSGLSYNEQFF
-	-	TRBV12-5	TRBJ2-7	16	TGTGCTAGTGGTTTGGTCTCGGACAGCCTCGTCTACGAGCAGTACTTC	CASGLVSDSLVYEQYF
TRBD1	many	TRBV24-1	TRBJ2-2	16	TGTGCCACCAGTGAACCCGGGACAGGGCATACCGGGGAGCTGTTTTTT	CATSEPGTGHTGELFF
TRBD2	many	TRBV28	TRBJ2-5	13	TGTGCCAGCACCCGGGGGGACCAAGAGACCCAGTACTTC	CASTRGDQETQYF
TRBD1	-	TRBV24-1	TRBJ2-5	14	TGTGCCACTTCCGGGACAGGGGGCGAAGAGACCCAGTACTTC	CATSGTGGEETQYF
-	many	TRBV10-3	TRBJ2-6	16	TGTGCCATCAGTGGGCTCTCGGACTCTGGGGCCAACGTCCTGACTTTC	CAISGLSDSGANVLTF
TRBD1	few	TRBV27	TRBJ1-5	16	TGTGCCAGCAGTTTCGCCCGGGACAGACCTGATCAGCCCCAGCATTTT	CASSFARDRPDQPQHF
-	once	TRBV13	TRBJ1-5	16	TGTGCCAGCAGCTTAGGCCGGGGGTATAGCAATCAGCCCCAGCATTTT	CASSLGRGYSNQPQHF
-	many	TRBV6-5	TRBJ2-3	13	TGTGCCAGCAGTTACGACCGCACAGATACGCAGTATTTT	CASSYDRTDTQYF
TRBD2	-	TRBV5-1	TRBJ2-7	16	TGCGCCAGCAGCTTGGCAGCGGGAGGGCTTCAGGGCGAGCAGTACTTC	CASSLAAGGLQGEQYF
-	few	TRBV12-3/TRBV12-4	TRBJ2-7	15	TGTGCCAGCAGTTTAGGCCCCCGGGGGGCTGGCGAGCAGTACTTC	CASSLGPRGAGEQYF
-	few	TRBV4-2	TRBJ1-5	18	TGTGCCAGCAGCCAAGATGTTTGGCGAACAGGTGGGAGACAGCCCCAGCATTTT	CASSQDVWRTGGRQPQHF
-	few	TRBV6-1	TRBJ2-1	11	TGTGCCAGTCGGCATTACAATGAGCAGTTCTTC	CASRHYNEQFF
-	-	TRBV5-5	TRBJ1-4	14	TGTGCCAGCAGCTCATCGGGATTAGCCGAAAAACTGTTTTTT	CASSSSGLAEKLFF
TRBD1	few	TRBV6-1	TRBJ2-2	16	TGTGCCAGCACTCCAAGAGGGACAGGGGTAGCCGGGGAGCTGTTTTTT	CASTPRGTGVAGELFF
-	-	TRBV29-1	TRBJ2-7	13	TGCAGCGTTATGAGCCACGGGAGTAACGAGCAGTACTTC	CSVMSHGSNEQYF
TRBD1	many	TRBV20-1	TRBJ2-1	19	TGCAGTGCTCCCATGACCGGGACAGGGTCTGCGTGGGCGAATAATGAGCAGTTCTTC	CSAPMTGTGSAWANNEQFF
TRBD1	-	TRBV4-3	TRBJ2-7	16	TGCGCCAGCAGCCAAGATCAACAGGGGGCGTGGTACGAGCAGTACTTC	CASSQDQQGAWYEQYF
-	-	TRBV4-3	TRBJ2-7	17	TGCGCCAGCAGCCACACGACTCCGGGACAAAGCTCCTACGAGCAGTACTTC	CASSHTTPGQSSYEQYF
-	few	TRBV6-9	TRBJ1-4	16	TGTGCCAGCAGTTACTCGAAGGACAACAGACGTGGCGAACTGTTTTTT	CASSYSKDNRRGELFF
-	few	TRBV5-1	TRBJ1-1	15	TGCGCCAGCAGCTCCCTAGGGTCTGTGAACACTGAAGCTTTCTTT	CASSSLGSVNTEAFF
TRBD2	many	TRBV28	TRBJ2-3	13	TGTGCCAGCAGACTAGCGGGGGACGATACGCAGTATTTT	CASRLAGDDTQYF
-	many	TRBV28	TRBJ2-5	14	TGTGCCAGCAGTTTCGGTTTGGGCCAAGAGACCCAGTACTTC	CASSFGLGQETQYF
-	-	TRBV9	TRBJ2-1	11	TGTGCCAGCAGCGTAGACGGTGAGCAGTTCTTC	CASSVDGEQFF
-	-	TRBV19	TRBJ2-5	17	TGTGCCATCCTTAAGTACGGAGAGAACGGACACCAAGAGACCCAGTACTTC	CAILKYGENGHQETQYF
-	many	TRBV12-5	TRBJ2-3	13	TGTGCTAGTTCGATCGGGACCACAGATACGCAGTATTTT	CASSIGTTDTQYF